A single sample gave rise to the 26 T cell receptor beta chains below, sequenced in a study of identifying expanded T cells in peripheral blood. The data were produced by immunoSEQ multiplex PCR, yet TCRdb's version contains in-frame clones alone and is incomplete. Among around 130,000 clones listed, less than 90% were seen once. Sequenced: blood. Receptor source: a person between 18 and 69 years old in good health.

The V gene is TRBV10-1, the J gene TRBJ1-5; 8 nucleotides line up with TRBD1. This CDR3 has 14 residues. The germline gives CDR1 WNHNN, CDR2 SYGVQD (reference sequence). V was clipped by 11 bases and J by 4 bases; unmatched bases: 10. The CDR3 here is CAGLDRGENQPQHF. For the CDR3, the DNA is TGCGCCGGACTAGACAGGGGTGAGAATCAGCCCCAGCATTTT.

The J gene is TRBJ2-7, the V gene TRBV5-1; D might be TRBD1 or TRBD2, each matching 6 bases. Trimming took 0 bases from V and 0 from J, leaving 16 bases between them. Germline lookup yields CDR1 SGHRS and CDR2 YFSETQ. The CDR3 consists of 17 residues. The CDR3 DNA reads as TGCGCCAGCAGCTTGGAGTTCGCCGGGGGCCCCTCCTACGAGCAGTACTTC. This sequence encodes CASSLEFAGGPSYEQYF.

This clone has a handful of counts. V and J are TRBV5-1 and TRBJ2-2; TRBD1 agrees at 7 bases. This CDR3 has 17 amino acids. From germline, CDR1 is SGHRS and CDR2 YFSETQ. V gave up 4 bases and J gave up 0 bases; unmatched junction bases: 9. Written as DNA, the CDR3 is TGCGCCAGCAGCCTTTTAAGACAGGGAGCGAACACCGGGGAGCTGTTTTTT. This codes for CASSLLRQGANTGELFF.

The J gene is TRBJ2-7, the V gene TRBV11-2; TRBD1 agrees at 9 bases. Germline values: CDR1 SGHAT, CDR2 FQNNGV. CDR3 length: 17 amino acids. After removal of 1 base from V and 2 bases from J, the junction contained 9 bases not matched to a gene. Here the CDR3 reads CASSLAGTGRFPYEQYF. Written as DNA, the CDR3 is TGTGCCAGCAGCTTAGCGGGGACAGGGAGGTTCCCCTACGAGCAGTACTTC. Combining the CDR3 with reference TRBV11-2 and TRBJ2-7 gives the whole variable domain EAGVAQSPRYKIIEKRQSVAFWCNPISGHATLYWYQQILGQGPKLLIQFQNNGVVDDSQLPKDRFSAERLKGVDSTLKIQPAKLEDSAVYLCASSLAGTGRFPYEQYFGPGTRLTVT.

V and J are TRBV30 and TRBJ1-1; D remains ambiguous. V was shortened by 2 bases and J by 10 bases, with 11 bases between the two germline ends. The germline V gene encodes CDR1 GTSNPN and CDR2 SVGIG (reference sequence). The CDR3 loop spans 11 amino acids. The CDR3 nucleotides read TGTGCCTGGAGTTCCCTGGTGGGAGCTTTCTTT. This sequence encodes CAWSSLVGAFF.

The rearrangement uses TRBV6-4 and TRBJ2-3; D perhaps matches TRBD2 (5 bases). This CDR3 is 15 amino acids long. CDR1 MRHNA and CDR2 SNTAGT come from the germline V gene. V lost 6 bases and J lost 3, with 16 bases in between. DNA of the CDR3: TGTGCCAGCAGGGGCTTGGATTCGGGGACAGATACGCAGTATTTT. This encodes CASRGLDSGTDTQYF.

The CDR3 bases are TGTGCCAGCAGCCCGGAACATGAAAAACTGTTTTTT. This sequence encodes CASSPEHEKLFF. The chain recombines TRBV7-8 with TRBJ1-4; D gene unclear. The germline gives CDR1 SGHVS, CDR2 FQNEAQ. The CDR3 runs 12 residues. Trimming cost V 5 bases and J 6 bases, with 7 bases left between them.

The chain carries TRBV6-6 and TRBJ2-5, with D hard to call. The ends were cut back, 4 bases at V and 5 bases at J, with 11 bases in the middle. Germline CDR1 is MNHNY and CDR2 is SVGAGI (reference sequence). The CDR3 is 13 amino acids. In nucleotides, the CDR3 is TGTGCCAGCAGTTCGTCGGTCGGGGAGACCCAGTACTTC. Its protein product is CASSSSVGETQYF.

The chain recombines TRBV9 with TRBJ2-7; 9 bases fit TRBD2. Germline V lookup: CDR1 SGDLS, CDR2 YYNGEE. The trim removed 5 bases at V and 6 bases at J, leaving 12 bases unmatched. The CDR3 loop spans 15 amino acids. The CDR3 sequence is CASRFMGGGAIEQYF. CDR3 coding DNA: TGTGCCAGCAGGTTCATGGGCGGGGGGGCAATCGAGCAGTACTTC.

The rearrangement uses TRBV2 and TRBJ1-2; TRBD1 matches at 9 bases. Trimming cost V 2 bases and J 5 bases; bases outside gene matches: 9. The CDR3 runs to 16 residues. From germline, CDR1 is SNHLY and CDR2 FYNNEI. CDR3 loop: CASSEQVGQGGYGYTF. Here the CDR3 DNA reads TGTGCCAGCAGTGAACAGGTGGGACAGGGAGGATATGGCTACACCTTC.

The V call is TRBV19, the J call TRBJ1-2; D possibly corresponds to TRBD1 (5 bases). The CDR3 sequence is 15 residues long. Germline V CDR1 and CDR2: LNHDA, SQIVND (reference sequence). V was shortened by 6 bases and J by 8 bases, with 22 bases between the two germline ends. The CDR3 loop reads CASRQQEGRAKGYTF. CDR3 nucleotides: TGTGCCAGTAGACAACAGGAGGGACGGGCTAAAGGCTACACCTTC. Using reference TRBV19 and TRBJ1-2 for the parts outside the CDR3, the full variable domain is DGGITQSPKYLFRKEGQNVTLSCEQNLNHDAMYWYRQDPGQGLRLIYYSQIVNDFQKGDIAEGYSVSREKKESFPLTVTSAQKNPTAFYLCASRQQEGRAKGYTFGSGTRLTVV.

The chain links TRBV18 to TRBJ2-5; D is undetermined. The CDR3 spans 12 residues. Germline V gives CDR1 KGHSH, CDR2 LQKENI. V was pared by 3 bases and J by 2 bases, with 4 bases between. Written as DNA, the CDR3 is TGTGCCAGCTCACCGAAACAAGAGACCCAGTACTTC. Protein product: CASSPKQETQYF.

The chain links TRBV2 to TRBJ2-7; D gene uncertain. CDR3 length equals 11 residues. Trimming took off 8 bases at V and 3 bases at J, with 8 bases between the two ends. The germline V gene encodes CDR1 SNHLY and CDR2 FYNNEI. This chain's CDR3 is CASGEVYEQYF. The CDR3 DNA sequence: TGTGCCAGCGGGGAAGTCTACGAGCAGTACTTC.

The chain is built from TRBV9 and TRBJ2-2; the D gene is possibly TRBD1 (6 bases). This CDR3 comprises 16 residues. With 4 bases removed from V and 4 bases from J, the gap between germline ends came to 17 bases. Germline CDR1 SGDLS, CDR2 YYNGEE. The CDR3 DNA follows: TGTGCCAGCAGCCCCCGACAGGCTCTTGGCACCGGGGAGCTGTTTTTT. It translates to CASSPRQALGTGELFF.

The genes are TRBV9 and TRBJ1-2; the match to TRBD1 covers 7 bases. The CDR3 totals 16 residues. V lost 4 bases to trimming and J lost 8 bases; unmatched junction nucleotides: 17. Per germline, CDR1 SGDLS and CDR2 YYNGEE. CDR3 bases: TGTGCCAGCAGCAACGACAGGGAGGGGGATATTGGCGGCTACACCTTC. It encodes CASSNDREGDIGGYTF. The whole variable domain, remainder taken from reference TRBV9 and TRBJ1-2, is DSGVTQTPKHLITATGQRVTLRCSPRSGDLSVYWYQQSLDQGLQFLIQYYNGEERAKGNILERFSAQQFPDLHSELNLSSLELGDSALYFCASSNDREGDIGGYTFGSGTRLTVV.

The chain is built from TRBV6-5 and TRBJ1-1, with no clear D. This CDR3 is built from 13 residues. V was pared by 6 bases and J by 4 bases, with 12 bases between. The germline gives CDR1 MNHEY, CDR2 SVGAGI. The CDR3 here is CASSPMSSTEAFF. The CDR3 nucleotides are TGTGCCAGCAGCCCTATGAGTAGCACTGAAGCTTTCTTT.

The genes are TRBV29-1 and TRBJ1-1, with D possibly TRBD1 on 6 matching bases. Between the trimmed V and J ends, which lost 7 bases and 4 bases, there was a span of 19 bases. In germline, CDR1 is SQVTM, CDR2 ANQGSEA. The length of the CDR3 is 14 residues. DNA of the CDR3: TGCAGCGGGGGTACAGGGTATAGAGGCACTGAAGCTTTCTTT. This codes for CSGGTGYRGTEAFF. Full variable domain (remainder filled in from reference TRBV29-1 and TRBJ1-1): SAVISQKPSRDICQRGTSLTIQCQVDSQVTMMFWYRQQPGQSLTLIATANQGSEATYESGFVIDKFPISRPNLTFSTLTVSNMSPEDSSIYLCSGGTGYRGTEAFFGQGTRLTVV.

The J gene is TRBJ2-3, the V gene TRBV5-1, with TRBD2 as a possible D gene (5 bases). This CDR3 has 15 residues. Germline-derived CDR1 and CDR2 are SGHRS and YFSETQ. V was cut by 4 bases and J by 2 bases, with 14 bases left in between. The CDR3 region has the DNA TGCGCCAGCAGCAGGACTCCTGCGACCACAGATACGCAGTATTTT. Its translation is CASSRTPATTDTQYF.

The rearrangement uses TRBV5-1 and TRBJ1-1; a weak D match, TRBD1 (6 bases). Germline V gives CDR1 SGHRS, CDR2 YFSETQ. Trimming shortened V by 3 bases and J by 4 bases, and 10 bases separated the two germline ends. The length of the CDR3 is 13 residues. The CDR3 reads CASSSTGSTEAFF. Here the CDR3 DNA reads TGCGCCAGCAGCTCAACAGGGTCCACTGAAGCTTTCTTT.

The chain recombines TRBV4-1 with TRBJ1-2; D is possibly TRBD1 (6 bases). This CDR3 has 16 amino acids. From germline, CDR1 is MGHRA and CDR2 YSYEKL. V lost 1 base to trimming and J lost 2 bases, with 14 bases between them. The CDR3 coding sequence is TGCGCCAGCAGCCAAGGATTGATCACAGGGAACTATGGCTACACCTTC. Its translation is CASSQGLITGNYGYTF.

The chain links TRBV7-2 to TRBJ2-1; TRBD2 matches at 9 bases. The germline V gene has CDR1 SGHTA and CDR2 FQGNSA. This CDR3 has 14 residues. J gave up 10 bases and V 2 bases, and 6 bases lay outside the gene matches. CDR3 protein: CASSLTGTSKEQFF. CDR3 sequence (DNA): TGTGCCAGCAGCTTAACTGGGACTAGCAAGGAGCAGTTCTTC.

The V call is TRBV19, the J call TRBJ1-5, with 10 bases identical to TRBD1. Germline V gene sequence: CDR1 LNHDA, CDR2 SQIVND (reference sequence). The CDR3 is made up of 17 amino acids. Trimming took 4 bases from V and 5 from J; bases not matched to a gene: 11. The CDR3 here is CASSKRGGTGVYQPQHF. CDR3 nucleotide sequence: TGTGCCAGTAGTAAGCGAGGCGGGACAGGGGTGTATCAGCCCCAGCATTTT. Full variable domain (outside the CDR3, taken from reference TRBV19 and TRBJ1-5): DGGITQSPKYLFRKEGQNVTLSCEQNLNHDAMYWYRQDPGQGLRLIYYSQIVNDFQKGDIAEGYSVSREKKESFPLTVTSAQKNPTAFYLCASSKRGGTGVYQPQHFGDGTRLSIL.

The chain employs TRBV30 and TRBJ2-7, with TRBD2 matching 7 bases. The CDR3 contains 15 residues. Germline assignment: CDR1 GTSNPN and CDR2 SVGIG (reference sequence). Trimming removed 4 bases from V and 7 bases from J; junction bases left unmatched: 16. CDR3 sequence (DNA): TGTGCCTGGAACCCCCTCGAAACGTACGGGAGGGAGCAGTACTTC. It codes for CAWNPLETYGREQYF.

This chain connects TRBV10-1 to TRBJ2-5; D possibly uses TRBD1 or TRBD2 (5 bases each). The CDR3 runs 14 residues. The V gene's germline CDR1 is WNHNN and CDR2 SYGVQD (reference sequence). Trimming left V 5 bases short and J 1 base short, with 11 bases between. The CDR3 is CASSTGHTQETQYF. In DNA form, the CDR3 reads TGCGCCAGCAGTACGGGGCATACCCAAGAGACCCAGTACTTC.

The chain has TRBV7-2 and TRBJ1-2, with 7 nucleotides matching TRBD1. After removal of 4 bases from V and 13 bases from J, the junction contained 9 bases not matched to a gene. This CDR3 has 12 residues. CDR1 and CDR2 from the germline V gene are SGHTA and FQGNSA. The CDR3 sequence is CASSSDRVGFTF. CDR3 DNA: TGTGCCAGCAGCTCTGACAGGGTTGGTTTCACCTTC.

The CDR3 loop is CASSSSGQANYGYTF. CDR3 DNA sequence: TGTGCCAGCAGCTCATCCGGACAGGCGAACTATGGCTACACCTTC. This chain links TRBV7-9 with TRBJ1-2, with TRBD1 matching 7 bases. V was pared by 4 bases and J by 2 bases, with 7 bases of the junction left unmatched. The CDR3 sequence is 15 residues long. Germline lookup yields CDR1 SEHNR and CDR2 FQNEAQ (reference sequence). The full variable domain, in which reference TRBV7-9 and TRBJ1-2 provide the parts outside the CDR3, is DTGVSQNPRHKITKRGQNVTFRCDPISEHNRLYWYRQTLGQGPEFLTYFQNEAQLEKSRLLSDRFSAERPKGSFSTLEIQRTEQGDSAMYLCASSSSGQANYGYTFGSGTRLTVV.